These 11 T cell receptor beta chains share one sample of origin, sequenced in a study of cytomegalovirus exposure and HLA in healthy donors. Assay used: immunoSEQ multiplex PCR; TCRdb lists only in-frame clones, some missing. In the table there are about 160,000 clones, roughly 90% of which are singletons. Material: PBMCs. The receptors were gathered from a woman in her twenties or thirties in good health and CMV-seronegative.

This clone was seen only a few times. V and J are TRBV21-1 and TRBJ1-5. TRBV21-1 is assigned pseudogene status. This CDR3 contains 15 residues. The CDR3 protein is CASSKKAYSNQPQHF. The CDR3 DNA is TGTGCCAGCAGCAAGAAAGCCTATAGCAATCAGCCCCAGCATTTT.

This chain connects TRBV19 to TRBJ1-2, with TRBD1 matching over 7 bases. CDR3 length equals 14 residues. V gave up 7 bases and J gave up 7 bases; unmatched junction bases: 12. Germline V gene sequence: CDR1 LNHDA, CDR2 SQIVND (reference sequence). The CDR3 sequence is CASIPGQAGGGYTF. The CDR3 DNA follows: TGTGCCAGTATCCCTGGACAGGCTGGGGGTGGCTACACCTTC. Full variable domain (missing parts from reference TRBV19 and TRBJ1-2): DGGITQSPKYLFRKEGQNVTLSCEQNLNHDAMYWYRQDPGQGLRLIYYSQIVNDFQKGDIAEGYSVSREKKESFPLTVTSAQKNPTAFYLCASIPGQAGGGYTFGSGTRLTVV.

CDR3 DNA sequence: TGTGCCAGCAGCTTAGGAGGGTTCGGGGAGACCCAGTACTTC. Translation: CASSLGGFGETQYF. This chain joins TRBV13 and TRBJ2-5; no reliable D call. CDR1 and CDR2 (germline): PRHDT, FYEKMQ (reference sequence). Trimming left V 0 bases short and J 5 bases short, with 10 bases between. This CDR3 has 14 amino acids.

The CDR3 DNA follows: TGTGCCTGGAGACAAACTCACGGCTACACCTTC. Translation gives CAWRQTHGYTF. The rearrangement links TRBV30 to TRBJ1-2; the D is unclear. Germline-derived CDR1 and CDR2 are GTSNPN and SVGIG (reference sequence). The CDR3 is made up of 11 amino acids. Trimming pared 3 bases from V and 8 bases from J, leaving 10 bases between.

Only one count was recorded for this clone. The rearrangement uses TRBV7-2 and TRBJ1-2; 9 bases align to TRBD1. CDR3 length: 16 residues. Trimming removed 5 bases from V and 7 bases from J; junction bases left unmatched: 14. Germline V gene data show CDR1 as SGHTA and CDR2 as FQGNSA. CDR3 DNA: TGTGCCAGCAGCCTGGGAGCAACAGGGGGCATTTCTGGCTACACCTTC. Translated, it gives CASSLGATGGISGYTF. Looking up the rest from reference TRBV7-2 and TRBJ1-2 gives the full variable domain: GAGVSQSPSNKVTEKGKDVELRCDPISGHTALYWYRQSLGQGLEFLIYFQGNSAPDKSGLPSDRFSAERTGGSVSTLTIQRTQQEDSAVYLCASSLGATGGISGYTFGSGTRLTVV.

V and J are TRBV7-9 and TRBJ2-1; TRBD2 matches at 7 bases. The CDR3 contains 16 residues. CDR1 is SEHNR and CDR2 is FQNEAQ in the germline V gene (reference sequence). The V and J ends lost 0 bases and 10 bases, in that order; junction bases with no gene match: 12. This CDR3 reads CASSLARLAVTKEQFF. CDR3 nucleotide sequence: TGTGCCAGCAGCTTAGCGAGGCTAGCGGTCACCAAAGAGCAGTTCTTC.

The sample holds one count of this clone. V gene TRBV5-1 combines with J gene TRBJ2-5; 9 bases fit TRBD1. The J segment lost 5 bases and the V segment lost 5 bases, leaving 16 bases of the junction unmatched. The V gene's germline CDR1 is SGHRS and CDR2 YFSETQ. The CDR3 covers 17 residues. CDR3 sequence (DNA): TGCGCCAGCAGATGGGACAGGGTAGAGGGCCGCAGTGAGACCCAGTACTTC. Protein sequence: CASRWDRVEGRSETQYF.

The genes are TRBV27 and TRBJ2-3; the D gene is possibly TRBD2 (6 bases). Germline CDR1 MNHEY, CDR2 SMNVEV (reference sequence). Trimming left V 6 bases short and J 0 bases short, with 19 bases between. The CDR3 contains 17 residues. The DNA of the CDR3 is TGTGCCAGCAGCGGTCTAGCGATAACGATTAGCACAGATACGCAGTATTTT. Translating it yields CASSGLAITISTDTQYF.

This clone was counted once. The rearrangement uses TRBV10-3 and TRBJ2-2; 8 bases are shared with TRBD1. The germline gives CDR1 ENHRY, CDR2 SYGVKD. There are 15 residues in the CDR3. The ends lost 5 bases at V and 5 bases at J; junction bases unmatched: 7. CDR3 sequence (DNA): TGTGCCATCAGTCCAGGGGGCGTTTGGACCGGGGAGCTGTTTTTT. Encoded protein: CAISPGGVWTGELFF.

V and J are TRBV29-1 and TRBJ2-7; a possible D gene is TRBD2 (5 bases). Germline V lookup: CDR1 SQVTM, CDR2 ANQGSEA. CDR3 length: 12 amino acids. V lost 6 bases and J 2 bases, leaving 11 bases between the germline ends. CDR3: CSVLDWTYEQYF. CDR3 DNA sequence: TGCAGCGTACTGGACTGGACCTACGAGCAGTACTTC.

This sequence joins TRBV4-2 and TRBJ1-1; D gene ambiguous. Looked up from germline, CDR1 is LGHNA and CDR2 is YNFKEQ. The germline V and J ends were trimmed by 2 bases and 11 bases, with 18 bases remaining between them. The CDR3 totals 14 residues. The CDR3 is CASSQPADGLKAFF. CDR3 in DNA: TGTGCCAGCAGCCAACCAGCGGACGGACTGAAGGCTTTCTTT.